The 24 T cell receptor beta chains given below trace back to one sample, sequenced in a study of shared clonotypes between healthy human individuals. The table came from immunoSEQ multiplex PCR; TCRdb's copy has only in-frame clones and leaves some out. The top ten hold more than 0.1% of the sample, which has 2 million or so clones, 95% seen once. Sample: naive CD4+ T cells sorted from blood. The subset here: CD45RA+ positively selected. These receptors were obtained from a young man in good health.

The gene calls are TRBV6-5 and TRBJ1-4, with a possible D match to TRBD1 (5 bases). The CDR3 is made up of 15 amino acids. Germline values: CDR1 MNHEY, CDR2 SVGAGI. V was pared by 4 bases and J by 2 bases, with 11 bases between. The CDR3 nucleotides are TGTGCCAGCAGTTCGACTGGGGGGACTAATGAAAAACTGTTTTTT. It translates to CASSSTGGTNEKLFF.

This chain joins TRBV19 and TRBJ2-5, with TRBD2 matching over 7 bases. Germline assignment: CDR1 LNHDA and CDR2 SQIVND (reference sequence). Trimming at V came to 7 bases and at J to 5 bases, leaving 10 bases not matched to a gene. The CDR3 sequence is 14 residues long. The CDR3: CASKRREWGETQYF. The CDR3 region has the DNA TGTGCCAGTAAGCGGCGGGAGTGGGGGGAGACCCAGTACTTC.

The genes are TRBV4-1 and TRBJ2-5, with D perhaps matching TRBD2 (6 bases). Deletions cut 1 base from V and 1 base from J, with 10 bases between. The CDR3 sequence is 15 residues long. In germline, CDR1 is MGHRA, CDR2 YSYEKL. Written as DNA, the CDR3 is TGCGCCAGCAGCCAAGGCCGAGCGGGCCAAGAGACCCAGTACTTC. Its translation is CASSQGRAGQETQYF.

CDR3 in amino acids: CASRVGYSGNTIYF. For the CDR3, the DNA is TGTGCCAGCCGTGTGGGATACTCTGGAAACACCATATATTTT. The chain is built from TRBV11-1 and TRBJ1-3; no reliable D call. The V end was cut by 8 bases, the J end by 0 bases, with 11 bases between. This CDR3 is 14 amino acids long. Germline-derived CDR1 and CDR2 are SGHAT and FQDESV (reference sequence).

The chain employs TRBV10-3 and TRBJ2-5; 8 bases align to TRBD1. The CDR3 loop spans 15 amino acids. Germline trimming cut 3 bases from V and 5 bases from J; bases unmatched to any gene: 8. Germline CDR1 is ENHRY and CDR2 is SYGVKD. In nucleotides, the CDR3 is TGTGCCATCAGTGAAGGCAGGGGGCCGTGGGAGACCCAGTACTTC. This codes for CAISEGRGPWETQYF.

This chain links TRBV9 with TRBJ1-1; D remains ambiguous. This CDR3 region has 15 residues. Trimming took off 3 bases at V and 0 bases at J, with 12 bases between the two ends. Germline V gene lookup returns CDR1 SGDLS and CDR2 YYNGEE. The CDR3 DNA reads TGTGCCAGCAGCGGCGCGACAAGCATGAACACTGAAGCTTTCTTT. It is translated as CASSGATSMNTEAFF.

V gene TRBV5-1 combines with J gene TRBJ2-1, with D maybe TRBD1 (6 bases). CDR3 length: 10 amino acids. V was trimmed by 5 bases and J by 10 bases, leaving 7 bases between them. Germline V gene sequence: CDR1 SGHRS, CDR2 YFSETQ. The CDR3 loop reads CASRQGEQFF. CDR3 DNA sequence: TGCGCCAGCAGACAGGGCGAGCAGTTCTTC.

This clone was picked up one time. The same CDR3 arises from other DNA sequences in this sample as well. This chain links TRBV6-5 with TRBJ2-7, with TRBD2 identical over 7 bases. The J segment lost 4 bases and the V segment lost 2 bases, leaving 5 bases of the junction unmatched. Germline V gene data show CDR1 as MNHEY and CDR2 as SVGAGI. The CDR3 has 14 residues. The CDR3 DNA is TGTGCCAGCAGTTACCGCCGGGGGGAATACGAGCAGTACTTC. It translates to CASSYRRGEYEQYF.

V gene TRBV25-1 combines with J gene TRBJ2-1; 11 bases map to TRBD2. This CDR3 is built from 17 residues. Looked up from germline, CDR1 is MGHDK and CDR2 is SYGVNS. V gave up 8 bases and J gave up 0 bases; unmatched junction bases: 9. The CDR3 DNA reads as TGTGCCAGCGGGGGACTAGCGGACACTAGCTCCTACAATGAGCAGTTCTTC. Protein sequence: CASGGLADTSSYNEQFF.

The V call is TRBV5-4, the J call TRBJ2-5, with D perhaps matching TRBD2 (7 bases). The germline V gene has CDR1 SGHNT and CDR2 YYREEE (reference sequence). Trimming stripped 3 bases from V and 9 bases from J, with 21 bases between. The CDR3 is made up of 15 amino acids. The CDR3 reads CASSSPGVRGAAQYF. As DNA, the CDR3 is TGTGCCAGCAGCTCACCTGGGGTCCGGGGGGCGGCCCAGTACTTC.

This clone was seen just once. The gene calls are TRBV7-2 and TRBJ2-4; no reliable D call. The CDR3 loop spans 15 amino acids. Germline loops: CDR1 SGHTA, CDR2 FQGNSA. Trimming pared 3 bases from V and 3 bases from J, leaving 12 bases between. CDR3 loop: CASSFWADGKNIQYF. In nucleotides, the CDR3 is TGTGCCAGCAGCTTCTGGGCCGATGGCAAAAACATTCAGTACTTC.

The genes are TRBV19 and TRBJ2-3; D might be TRBD1 (5 bases). Trimming stripped 3 bases from V and 6 bases from J, with 10 bases between. This CDR3 spans 13 amino acids. CDR1 and CDR2 (germline): LNHDA, SQIVND (reference sequence). CDR3 bases: TGTGCCAGTAGTATTGGCAGGGCGGATACGCAGTATTTT. Its translation is CASSIGRADTQYF.

The chain carries TRBV4-1 and TRBJ2-7; the match to TRBD2 covers 13 bases. The CDR3 length is 16 residues. J gave up 5 bases and V 4 bases, and 8 bases lay outside the gene matches. Germline loops: CDR1 MGHRA, CDR2 YSYEKL. As DNA, the CDR3 is TGCGCCAGCAGCCGGACACGGACTAGCGGGAGCCACGAGCAGTACTTC. Its translation: CASSRTRTSGSHEQYF.

The chain uses TRBV2 and TRBJ1-4; the match to TRBD1 covers 9 bases. V was pared by 6 bases and J by 4 bases, with 3 bases of the junction left unmatched. Germline CDR1 is SNHLY and CDR2 is FYNNEI. The CDR3 sequence is 14 residues long. The CDR3 protein is CASSTGGLNEKLFF. Written as DNA, the CDR3 is TGTGCCAGCAGCACAGGGGGCCTTAATGAAAAACTGTTTTTT.

The chain links TRBV2 to TRBJ1-2, with a tentative D call TRBD1 (5 bases). CDR3 size: 13 residues. Trimming removed 5 bases from V and 3 bases from J, with 10 bases in between. CDR1 is SNHLY, CDR2 FYNNEI, per germline. CDR3 nucleotides: TGTGCCAGCAGTAAACAGGCTGACTATGGCTACACCTTC. It translates to CASSKQADYGYTF.

This clone was counted a single time. This chain links TRBV6-5 with TRBJ1-1, with D unclear. The CDR3 contains 13 residues. Germline lookup yields CDR1 MNHEY and CDR2 SVGAGI. Trimming shortened V by 2 bases and J by 7 bases, and 11 bases separated the two germline ends. The CDR3 DNA is TGTGCCAGCAGTTACCTACAGCGTTTTGAAGCTTTCTTT. It specifies CASSYLQRFEAFF.

The rearrangement links TRBV5-1 to TRBJ1-2; weak D call: TRBD1 (6 bases). The germline CDR1 and CDR2 sequences are SGHRS and YFSETQ. This CDR3 is built from 14 residues. V was shortened by 4 bases and J by 3 bases, with 13 bases between the two germline ends. CDR3 in DNA: TGCGCCAGCAGCACCCCCGGGACACACTATGGCTACACCTTC. It codes for CASSTPGTHYGYTF. Full variable domain (missing parts from reference TRBV5-1 and TRBJ1-2): KAGVTQTPRYLIKTRGQQVTLSCSPISGHRSVSWYQQTPGQGLQFLFEYFSETQRNKGNFPGRFSGRQFSNSRSEMNVSTLELGDSALYLCASSTPGTHYGYTFGSGTRLTVV.

The rearrangement links TRBV18 to TRBJ2-5; D might be TRBD1 or TRBD2, each matching 5 bases. This CDR3 contains 13 residues. The germline CDR1 and CDR2 sequences are KGHSH and LQKENI. V gave up 3 bases and J gave up 7 bases, with 12 bases separating them. The CDR3 DNA reads TGTGCCAGCTCACCTGGGGGTAGTTGGACCCAGTACTTC. This gives the protein CASSPGGSWTQYF.

This clone was recorded once. The same CDR3 can be traced to other DNA sequences in this sample. The rearrangement links TRBV20-1 to TRBJ1-1; no definite D call. Per the germline V gene, CDR1 is DFQATT and CDR2 is SNEGSKA (reference sequence). CDR3 length equals 11 residues. V was cut by 1 base and J by 7 bases, with 7 bases left in between. The CDR3 nucleotides are TGCAGTGCTAGAGTTTTAAGTGAAGCTTTCTTT. Translation: CSARVLSEAFF.

This rearrangement joins TRBV27 to TRBJ1-5; TRBD1 matches 8 bases. Germline trimming cut 5 bases from V and 4 bases from J; bases unmatched to any gene: 7. Germline V gene data show CDR1 as MNHEY and CDR2 as SMNVEV (reference sequence). The CDR3 runs to 15 residues. CDR3 region: CASSVQGVWNQPQHF. The CDR3 DNA reads as TGTGCCAGCAGTGTACAGGGGGTTTGGAATCAGCCCCAGCATTTT.

To note about this clone: An end of the junction does not agree with germline; a read error may underlie this. Other DNA sequences in the sample encode the same CDR3. This rearrangement joins TRBV6-6 to TRBJ1-1; the D is unclear. CDR3 size: 14 residues. Germline values: CDR1 MNHNY, CDR2 SVGAGI (reference sequence). The CDR3 DNA reads TGTGCCAGCAGTGGCACAGCCGAACACACTGAAGCCTTCTTT. This codes for CASSGTAEHTEAFF.

This chain connects TRBV30 to TRBJ1-2; TRBD1 matches 7 bases. The CDR3 is 15 residues long. The germline CDR1 and CDR2 sequences are GTSNPN and SVGIG (reference sequence). After removal of 5 bases from V and 3 bases from J, the junction contained 12 bases not matched to a gene. The CDR3 DNA reads as TGTGCCTGGGACCGTCAAGGGGGCATAGACTATGGCTACACCTTC. Translated, it gives CAWDRQGGIDYGYTF.

The genes are TRBV6-1 and TRBJ1-1, with 8 bases identical to TRBD1. Germline V gene lookup returns CDR1 MNHNS and CDR2 SASEGT. This CDR3 is 13 amino acids long. J was trimmed by 4 bases and V by 8 bases; bases with no gene match: 6. CDR3 DNA: TGTGCCAGCGCAGAAACAGGGGGCACTGAAGCTTTCTTT. Its translation is CASAETGGTEAFF.

In this sample, this clone turned up once. The same CDR3 is also encoded by other DNA sequences in this sample. V and J are TRBV20-1 and TRBJ2-7; the D is unclear. CDR3 length equals 11 residues. Between the trimmed V and J ends, which lost 6 bases and 2 bases, there was a span of 8 bases. Germline V CDR1 and CDR2: DFQATT, SNEGSKA (reference sequence). CDR3 loop: CSALAAYEQYF. CDR3 DNA sequence: TGCAGTGCCCTGGCGGCCTACGAGCAGTACTTC.